Listed below are T cell receptor beta chains from one sample, sequenced in a study of T cells in Graves' hyperthyroidism and ophthalmopathy. TCRdb itself ran the multiplex PCR reads through MiXCR, one entry per CDR3 protein. The sample contains more than 300,000 distinct CDR3 sequences, 17% of which appear only once. Sequencing was done on a sample of blood. The receptors come from a woman aged 30 to 39 with Graves' hyperthyroidism that later progressed to Graves' ophthalmopathy. Each CDR3 is given with its conserved first and last residue. Fields, in order: V gene, D gene, J gene, clone size, CDR3 protein, CDR3 DNA. A D gene is named only where the DNA matches it firmly. A clone size is listed for some rows: how often the clone was seen (once, few, many), or a class if it is expanded.

TRBV13	NA	TRBJ2-2	many	CASTKQGLHTGELFF	TGTGCCAGCACCAAACAGGGTTTGCACACCGGGGAGCTGTTTTTT
TRBV6-5	TRBD2	TRBJ2-7	NA	CASSYRGGGGHEQYF	TGTGCCAGCAGTTACCGCGGGGGGGGCGGCCACGAGCAGTACTTC
TRBV20-1	NA	TRBJ1-4	many	CSAGEGGANEKLFF	TGCAGTGCCGGGGAGGGGGGCGCTAATGAAAAACTGTTTTTT
TRBV7-8	TRBD2	TRBJ2-3	few	CASSLSLADTDTQYF	TGTGCCAGCAGCCTGTCACTAGCGGACACAGATACGCAGTATTTT
TRBV5-1	TRBD1	TRBJ2-7	NA	CASSRTGPLSYEQYF	TGCGCCAGCAGCCGGACAGGGCCCCTCTCCTACGAGCAGTACTTC
TRBV20-1	TRBD1	TRBJ1-2	NA	CSALTGGHYGYTF	TGCAGTGCTCTGACAGGGGGCCACTATGGCTACACCTTC
TRBV13	NA	TRBJ2-5	many	CASSPKGGARLETQYF	TGTGCCAGCAGCCCCAAAGGGGGGGCGCGTCTGGAGACCCAGTACTTC
TRBV20-1	NA	TRBJ2-1	many	CSAGQEYPGAVNEQFF	TGCAGTGCTGGACAGGAATACCCGGGGGCGGTTAATGAGCAGTTCTTC
TRBV6-1	NA	TRBJ2-7	NA	CASSGGWTLTAYEQYF	TGTGCCAGCAGTGGCGGATGGACCCTAACTGCCTACGAGCAGTACTTC
TRBV19	TRBD2	TRBJ2-2	many	CASSISPGLVYTGELFF	TGTGCCAGTAGTATATCCCCGGGACTAGTGTACACCGGGGAGCTGTTTTTT
TRBV28	NA	TRBJ1-1	many	CASSLRETEAFF	TGTGCCAGCAGTTTACGGGAGACTGAAGCTTTCTTT
TRBV28	NA	TRBJ1-4	many	CASSLFRGTQTNGKLFF	TGTGCCAGCAGTTTATTTAGGGGAACGCAAACTAATGGAAAACTGTTTTTT
TRBV5-6	NA	TRBJ2-3	few	CASSLAGSTDTQYF	TGTGCCAGCAGCTTGGCGGGTAGCACAGATACGCAGTATTTT
TRBV27	NA	TRBJ1-2	many	CASSLTGFGSGYTF	TGTGCCAGCAGTTTAACAGGGTTCGGTAGTGGCTACACCTTC
TRBV28	NA	TRBJ2-7	few	CASSPPGIWEQYF	TGTGCCAGCTCTCCGCCGGGGATTTGGGAGCAGTACTTC
TRBV28	TRBD1	TRBJ1-3	few	CASSPWVTGEVNF	TGTGCCAGCAGCCCTTGGGTAACAGGGGAAGTCAATTTT
TRBV7-9	NA	TRBJ1-4	many	CASSRGDATNEKLFF	TGTGCCAGCAGTCGGGGGGATGCAACTAATGAAAAACTGTTTTTT
TRBV12-3/TRBV12-4	TRBD1	TRBJ2-1	many	CASSADRGDNEQFF	TGTGCCAGCAGTGCGGACAGGGGGGACAATGAGCAGTTCTTC
TRBV7-2	NA	TRBJ1-5	few	CASSLGRLSNQPQHF	TGTGCCAGCAGCTTAGGACGGTTGAGCAATCAGCCCCAGCATTTT
TRBV2	NA	TRBJ2-7	NA	CASSPAVEQYF	TGTGCCAGCAGTCCCGCGGTGGAGCAGTACTTC
TRBV24-1	TRBD1	TRBJ1-1	many	CATEGANTEAFF	TGTGCCACCGAGGGGGCTAACACTGAAGCTTTCTTT
TRBV6-1	TRBD1	TRBJ1-2	many	CASSLVQGGHGYTF	TGTGCCAGCAGCCTAGTACAGGGGGGTCATGGCTACACCTTC
TRBV19	NA	TRBJ1-5	many	CASSMAVGRARNNQPQHF	TGTGCCAGTAGTATGGCGGTAGGGCGGGCCCGGAACAATCAGCCCCAGCATTTT
TRBV5-1	NA	TRBJ2-7	many	CASSLGNSYEQYF	TGTGCCAGCAGCTTAGGGAACAGCTACGAGCAGTACTTC
TRBV3-1	NA	TRBJ2-1	many	CASSLGYHEQFF	TGTGCCAGCTCTTTGGGGTACCATGAGCAGTTCTTC
TRBV28	NA	TRBJ2-5	many	CASSIPRGETQYF	TGTGCCAGCAGTATCCCACGGGGGGAGACCCAGTACTTC
TRBV28	NA	TRBJ1-5	NA	CASSGTLRPSNQPQHF	TGTGCCAGCAGTGGAACTTTAAGGCCGAGCAATCAGCCCCAGCATTTT
TRBV2	TRBD1	TRBJ2-1	NA	CASSGTGLFF	TGTGCCAGCAGTGGGACAGGGCTCTTCTTC
TRBV11-2	NA	TRBJ2-2	NA	CASSLESAGELFF	TGTGCCAGCAGCTTAGAATCAGCCGGGGAGCTGTTTTTT
TRBV2	TRBD2	TRBJ2-5	once	CASSAGLGTEETQYF	TGCGCCAGCAGTGCGGGACTAGGGACCGAAGAGACCCAGTACTTC
TRBV29-1	TRBD2	TRBJ2-3	NA	CSVEIGTSGRSTDTQYF	TGCAGCGTTGAAATCGGGACTAGCGGACGGAGCACAGATACGCAGTATTTT
TRBV30	NA	TRBJ2-1	many	CAWNWGRGPYNEQFF	TGTGCCTGGAATTGGGGACGAGGACCGTACAATGAGCAGTTCTTC
TRBV5-1	TRBD1	TRBJ2-1	many	CASSSPDRGDNEQFF	TGCGCCAGCAGTTCGCCGGACAGGGGAGACAATGAGCAGTTCTTC
TRBV5-1	NA	TRBJ2-2	few	CASSSTGAGELFF	TGCGCCAGCAGCTCCACTGGGGCCGGGGAGCTGTTTTTT
TRBV12-3/TRBV12-4	NA	TRBJ1-1	NA	CANIPQGRLTEAFF	TGTGCCAACATACCGCAGGGTCGACTCACTGAAGCTTTCTTT
TRBV2	NA	TRBJ1-2	many	CASTPSRAGLYGYTF	TGTGCCAGCACTCCGAGTAGGGCAGGCCTCTATGGCTACACCTTC
TRBV5-1	NA	TRBJ1-2	once	CASSWDNRYGYTF	TGTGCCAGCAGCTGGGACAACCGCTATGGCTACACCTTC
TRBV28	NA	TRBJ1-1	many	CASSSPLQGFNTEAFF	TGTGCCAGCAGTTCTCCCTTACAGGGCTTTAACACTGAAGCTTTCTTT
TRBV12-3/TRBV12-4	NA	TRBJ2-1	NA	CASRRQVAGNEQFF	TGTGCCAGCAGACGACAGGTGGCCGGGAATGAGCAGTTCTTC
TRBV25-1	NA	TRBJ2-6	NA	CASSNSRGDSGANVLTF	TGTGCCAGCAGTAACTCCCGAGGGGACTCTGGGGCCAACGTCCTGACTTTC
TRBV11-2	TRBD1	TRBJ2-5	many	CASSPGQAIGGETQYF	TGTGCCAGCAGCCCGGGACAGGCCATAGGGGGAGAGACCCAGTACTTC
TRBV5-1	NA	TRBJ2-1	many	CASSPAASNEQFF	TGCGCCAGCAGCCCCGCCGCCTCAAATGAGCAGTTCTTC
TRBV19	NA	TRBJ2-3	many	CASSIDGANPETQYF	TGTGCCAGTAGTATAGACGGAGCCAACCCCGAGACGCAGTATTTT
TRBV28	NA	TRBJ1-4	few	CASSFRQTNEKLFF	TGTGCCAGCAGTTTCCGACAGACTAATGAAAAACTGTTTTTT
TRBV29-1	TRBD1	TRBJ2-5	many	CSCLRDRGSETQYF	TGCAGCTGCCTCCGGGACAGGGGTTCGGAGACCCAGTACTTC
TRBV27	TRBD2	TRBJ2-7	many	CATQRGNYEQYF	TGTGCCACCCAGCGGGGAAACTACGAGCAGTACTTC
TRBV3-1	TRBD2	TRBJ2-3	NA	CASSPLAGGQYF	TGTGCCAGCAGCCCGCTAGCGGGGGGGCAGTATTTT
TRBV6-2/TRBV6-3	TRBD2	TRBJ2-5	many	CASSFPLAGTRGETQYF	TGTGCCAGCAGTTTCCCCTTAGCGGGGACGAGGGGAGAGACCCAGTACTTC
TRBV6-1	NA	TRBJ2-7	many	CASSEAFGGLYEQYF	TGTGCCAGCAGTGAAGCTTTCGGGGGCTTATACGAGCAGTACTTC
TRBV12-3/TRBV12-4	NA	TRBJ1-2	many	CASSSRTGSADYGYTF	TGTGCCAGCAGTTCCCGTACAGGGTCGGCGGACTATGGCTACACCTTC
TRBV19	NA	TRBJ2-3	NA	CASSTRGIDTQYF	TGTGCCAGTAGTACACGGGGGATAGATACGCAGTATTTT
TRBV11-3	TRBD2	TRBJ2-1	many	CASSPRTSANNEQFF	TGTGCCAGCAGCCCCAGGACTAGCGCAAACAATGAGCAGTTCTTC
TRBV24-1	TRBD1	TRBJ2-1	many	CATSDGDRGRSYNEQFF	TGTGCCACCAGTGACGGTGACAGGGGGCGGTCCTACAATGAGCAGTTCTTC
TRBV20-1	TRBD2	TRBJ2-1	many	CSARAASGGRNEQFF	TGCAGTGCTAGAGCGGCTAGCGGGGGTAGGAATGAGCAGTTCTTC
TRBV2	TRBD2	TRBJ2-3	many	CASVRAAGGGTDTQYF	TGTGCCAGCGTCCGGGCCGCGGGAGGGGGCACAGATACGCAGTATTTT
TRBV18	NA	TRBJ2-5	many	CASSPRDISQETQYF	TGTGCCAGCTCACCGAGGGACATATCACAAGAGACCCAGTACTTC
TRBV15	NA	TRBJ1-6	many	CATSRDLDNSPLHF	TGTGCCACCAGCAGAGATCTAGACAATTCACCCCTCCACTTT
TRBV28	TRBD2	TRBJ2-1	many	CASSTGGVSYNEQFF	TGTGCCAGCAGTACTGGGGGGGTCTCCTACAATGAGCAGTTCTTC
TRBV11-2	TRBD1	TRBJ2-3	many	CASRDPTGGQYTDTQYF	TGTGCCAGCAGAGACCCCACAGGGGGACAGTACACAGATACGCAGTATTTT
TRBV2	NA	TRBJ1-2	NA	CASSPIIYGYTF	TGTGCCAGCAGCCCGATCATCTATGGCTACACCTTC